The 5 T cell receptor beta chains presented below share a single source sample, sequenced in a study of T cell changes during pregnancy in multiple sclerosis. The table came from immunoSEQ multiplex PCR; TCRdb's copy has only in-frame clones and leaves some out. Altogether about 44,000 clones are present, approximately 92% being singletons, with the ten largest covering approximately 1.2%. Sequencing was carried out using peripheral blood. All receptors come from a female donor with multiple sclerosis, enrolled in a pregnancy study.

J is TRBJ2-7 and V is TRBV19; D might be TRBD2 (7 bases). This CDR3 is built from 13 residues. V dropped 8 bases and J dropped 2 bases, with 13 bases sitting between them. Per the germline V gene, CDR1 is LNHDA and CDR2 is SQIVND (reference sequence). The CDR3 sequence is CASSAGATYEQYF. CDR3 in DNA: TGTGCCAGTTCCGCGGGGGCCACCTACGAGCAGTACTTC. Supplemented by reference TRBV19 and TRBJ2-7, the full variable domain reads DGGITQSPKYLFRKEGQNVTLSCEQNLNHDAMYWYRQDPGQGLRLIYYSQIVNDFQKGDIAEGYSVSREKKESFPLTVTSAQKNPTAFYLCASSAGATYEQYFGPGTRLTVT.

V is TRBV7-2 and J is TRBJ2-1; 13 bases align to TRBD2. Losses at the gene ends were 4 bases for V and 4 bases for J; bases not matched to a gene: 10. The CDR3 covers 18 residues. In germline, CDR1 is SGHTA, CDR2 FQGNSA. In DNA form, the CDR3 reads TGTGCCAGCAGCTCAGGTACTAGCGGGAGGGCCGGGTACAATGAGCAGTTCTTC. Translation gives CASSSGTSGRAGYNEQFF. Complete variable domain (other parts from reference TRBV7-2 and TRBJ2-1): GAGVSQSPSNKVTEKGKDVELRCDPISGHTALYWYRQSLGQGLEFLIYFQGNSAPDKSGLPSDRFSAERTGGSVSTLTIQRTQQEDSAVYLCASSSGTSGRAGYNEQFFGPGTRLTVL.

This chain uses TRBV6-8 with TRBJ2-7; possibly TRBD2 for D (5 bases). The CDR3 extends over 11 amino acids. V was cut by 9 bases and J by 2 bases, with 8 bases left in between. Germline values: CDR1 MNHGY, CDR2 SAAAGT. CDR3 protein: CASTRTYEQYF. CDR3 in DNA: TGTGCCAGTACTAGGACCTACGAGCAGTACTTC.

The V call is TRBV11-2, the J call TRBJ2-7; weak D call: TRBD2 (5 bases). The V gene lost 6 bases and the J gene lost 0 bases, with 12 bases spanning the gap. Per germline, CDR1 SGHAT and CDR2 FQNNGV. The CDR3 contains 14 residues. Here the CDR3 reads CASRALGSSYEQYF. The CDR3 DNA is TGTGCCAGCAGAGCTCTGGGGAGCTCCTACGAGCAGTACTTC.

The chain employs TRBV19 and TRBJ2-7; 9 nucleotides align to TRBD1. There are 16 residues in the CDR3. CDR1 LNHDA and CDR2 SQIVND come from the germline V gene (reference sequence). The junction had 16 bases not matched to a gene; V was cut back by 6 bases and J by 7 bases. CDR3 bases: TGTGCCAGTAGCATCCAGACCGAACAGGGGGCGGGGGAGCAGTACTTC. Protein product: CASSIQTEQGAGEQYF.